Presented here are 6 T cell receptor beta chains from one specimen sequenced in a study of control samples from healthy donors and cancer patients. TCRdb's table, derived via immunoSEQ multiplex PCR, lists solely in-frame clones and lacks some. The profile covers just under 150,000 clones, with about 91% appearing a single time and about 3.2% taken by the ten largest. Sequenced: blood. Source of these receptors: a man under 40 in good health.

This clone appeared once. The chain has TRBV15 and TRBJ2-5; either TRBD1 or TRBD2 may fit D (6 bases each). Germline V gives CDR1 LNHNV, CDR2 YYDKDF (reference sequence). V lost 5 bases and J 1 base, leaving 14 bases between the germline ends. CDR3 size: 15 residues. CDR3 in DNA: TGTGCCACCAGCGGTTTCACGGGGGCCCAAGAGACCCAGTACTTC. It specifies CATSGFTGAQETQYF.

This chain uses TRBV29-1 with TRBJ2-5, with 8 bases lining up with TRBD1. Germline-derived CDR1 and CDR2 are SQVTM and ANQGSEA. J gave up 5 bases and V 3 bases, and 5 bases lay outside the gene matches. This CDR3 comprises 13 residues. In DNA form, the CDR3 reads TGCAGCGTTGACCCAGGGGGCAGGGAGACCCAGTACTTC. This translates into CSVDPGGRETQYF.

This chain uses TRBV7-9 with TRBJ2-7; no reliable D call. The germline V gene encodes CDR1 SEHNR and CDR2 FQNEAQ (reference sequence). This CDR3 region has 11 residues. V was shortened by 4 bases and J by 6 bases, with 7 bases between the two germline ends. The CDR3 sequence: CASSSTVEQYF. In DNA form, the CDR3 reads TGTGCCAGCAGCTCGACTGTCGAGCAGTACTTC.

This clone was seen just once. The chain couples TRBV9 to TRBJ2-4; D possibly corresponds to TRBD2 (5 bases). The CDR3 sequence is 14 residues long. V was clipped by 4 bases and J by 7 bases, with 15 bases between them. Germline lookup yields CDR1 SGDLS and CDR2 YYNGEE. The CDR3 region is CASSLDYRGNIQYF. The CDR3 DNA reads TGTGCCAGCAGCTTAGACTATCGCGGGAACATTCAGTACTTC.

V and J are TRBV25-1 and TRBJ1-1, with no clear D. Germline V gene lookup returns CDR1 MGHDK and CDR2 SYGVNS. This CDR3 region has 12 residues. V was clipped by 9 bases and J by 1 base, with 9 bases between them. The CDR3 DNA reads TGTGCCAGTACAGCCGCGAACACTGAAGCTTTCTTT. It specifies CASTAANTEAFF.

This sequence joins TRBV7-2 and TRBJ2-7; D is tentatively TRBD1 or TRBD2 (5 bases each). V lost 4 bases and J lost 3, with 19 bases in between. CDR3 length equals 16 residues. Per germline, CDR1 SGHTA and CDR2 FQGNSA. The CDR3 nucleotides read TGTGCCAGCAGCTCAATCAATTGGGACGGGTACTACGAGCAGTACTTC. Its translation: CASSSINWDGYYEQYF. Together with reference TRBV7-2 and TRBJ2-7, the CDR3 gives the full variable domain: GAGVSQSPSNKVTEKGKDVELRCDPISGHTALYWYRQSLGQGLEFLIYFQGNSAPDKSGLPSDRFSAERTGGSVSTLTIQRTQQEDSAVYLCASSSINWDGYYEQYFGPGTRLTVT.